A selection of T cell receptor beta chains follows, all from one sample in a study of blood T cell repertoires in COVID-19. Here immunoSEQ multiplex PCR was the method, and the copy in TCRdb shows in-frame clones only, minus some. The sample contains over 150,000 clones, 65% to 85% of which appear only once. The sample consisted of peripheral blood. The source of these receptors is a woman over 75 with active or convalescent COVID-19. The CDR3 runs from the conserved cysteine through the conserved F or W. The D gene is left open where the match is weak. Only some rows state a clone size, as once, few, many or a class for expanded clones.

>-|-|TRBJ2-5|TRBV7-6
CASSLGSDSSRRETQYF
TGTGCCAGCAGCTTAGGCTCGGACAGCTCCCGGAGGGAGACCCAGTACTTC
>TRBD1|-|TRBJ1-1|TRBV6-5
CASRTVDRGQTEAFF
TGTGCCAGCAGGACCGTAGACAGGGGGCAAACTGAAGCTTTCTTT
>TRBD2|few|TRBJ2-1|TRBV9
CASSVHPGGDNEQFF
TGTGCCAGCAGCGTACACCCCGGGGGGGACAATGAGCAGTTCTTC
>-|-|TRBJ1-4|TRBV15
CATSRDQASEKLFF
TGTGCCACCAGCAGAGATCAGGCCTCAGAAAAACTGTTTTTT
>-|-|TRBJ1-4|TRBV25-1
CASSEWVRQGTEKLFF
TGTGCCAGCAGTGAATGGGTTCGGCAGGGGACTGAAAAACTGTTTTTT
>TRBD2|-|TRBJ2-2|TRBV3-1/TRBV3-2
CASSTGVLAGGLSYTGELFF
TGTGCCAGCAGCACCGGGGTCCTAGCGGGGGGGCTATCGTACACCGGGGAGCTGTTTTTT
>TRBD2|-|TRBJ2-3|TRBV5-1
CASSPLAGGDTQYF
TGCGCCAGCAGTCCACTAGCGGGGGGAGATACGCAGTATTTT
>TRBD1|-|TRBJ1-1|TRBV3-1/TRBV3-2
CASSQDGGTGSTEAFF
TGTGCCAGCAGCCAAGATGGGGGGACAGGGTCCACTGAAGCTTTCTTT
>TRBD1|-|TRBJ1-1|TRBV27
CASRGPGTGVNTEAFF
TGTGCCAGCAGGGGCCCAGGGACAGGGGTTAACACTGAAGCTTTCTTT
>-|-|TRBJ1-1|TRBV5-1
CASSPRDNLLNTEAFF
TGCGCCAGCAGCCCCCGGGACAACCTTTTGAACACTGAAGCTTTCTTT
>-|-|TRBJ2-1|TRBV7-2
CASSLAGRNEQFF
TGTGCCAGCAGCTTAGCGGGGAGGAATGAGCAGTTCTTC
>-|few|TRBJ2-5|TRBV7-2
CASSSRVQETQYF
TGTGCCAGCTCCTCCAGGGTCCAAGAGACCCAGTACTTC
>TRBD2|-|TRBJ2-2|TRBV2
CASSTWTSGNTGELFF
TGTGCCAGCAGTACATGGACTAGCGGGAACACCGGGGAGCTGTTTTTT
>-|-|TRBJ1-3|TRBV9
CASSAYVSGNTIYF
TGTGCCAGCAGCGCCTACGTCTCTGGAAACACCATATATTTT
>TRBD1|-|TRBJ1-1|TRBV3-1/TRBV3-2
CASSRGTGGPHTEAFF
TGTGCCAGCAGCCGCGGGACAGGGGGCCCCCACACTGAAGCTTTCTTT
>TRBD1|-|TRBJ1-1|TRBV27
CASSRNPGQGGTEAFF
TGTGCCAGCAGCCGAAACCCGGGACAGGGAGGCACTGAAGCTTTCTTT
>-|-|TRBJ1-5|TRBV11-1
CASSLSSNQPQHF
TGTGCCAGCAGCTTAAGCAGCAATCAGCCCCAGCATTTT
>TRBD2|few|TRBJ2-3|TRBV28
CASTSRAGVRDTQYF
TGTGCCAGCACCTCACGAGCGGGGGTTCGGGATACGCAGTATTTT
>TRBD1|-|TRBJ1-1|TRBV6-5
CASRSDRGIAEAFF
TGTGCCAGCAGGTCCGACAGGGGGATCGCTGAAGCTTTCTTT
>TRBD1|-|TRBJ1-6|TRBV19
CASRHQGDNSPLHF
TGTGCCAGTAGACATCAGGGGGATAATTCACCCCTCCACTTT
>-|-|TRBJ1-4|TRBV6-2/TRBV6-3
CASSFRLGEKLFF
TGTGCCAGCAGTTTCAGGCTTGGAGAAAAACTGTTTTTT
>-|-|TRBJ2-1|TRBV7-2
CASSLGGGASEQFF
TGTGCCAGCAGCTTAGGAGGGGGGGCGAGTGAGCAGTTCTTC
>TRBD1|-|TRBJ1-1|TRBV19
CASRVSGQGGIRNTEAFF
TGTGCCAGTAGGGTCTCCGGACAGGGGGGGATTAGGAACACTGAAGCTTTCTTT
>-|-|TRBJ2-7|TRBV4-3
CASSQDLDTDYYEQYF
TGCGCCAGCAGCCAAGATCTGGACACGGACTACTACGAGCAGTACTTC
>-|-|TRBJ2-3|TRBV7-2
CASSLRGSVSTDTQYF
TGTGCCAGCAGCTTAAGGGGGTCAGTATCCACAGATACGCAGTATTTT